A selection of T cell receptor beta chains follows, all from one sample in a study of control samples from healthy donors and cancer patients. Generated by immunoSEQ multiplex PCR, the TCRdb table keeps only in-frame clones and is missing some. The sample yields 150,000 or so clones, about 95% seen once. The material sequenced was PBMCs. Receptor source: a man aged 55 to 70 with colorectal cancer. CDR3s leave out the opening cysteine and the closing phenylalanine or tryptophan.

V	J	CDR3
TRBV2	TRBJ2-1	ASTQGAGAPYNEQF
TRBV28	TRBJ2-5	ASSFLRETQY
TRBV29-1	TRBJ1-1	SVDGLMNTEAF
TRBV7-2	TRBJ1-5	ASSSQGLGNQPQH
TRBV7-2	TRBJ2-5	ASSSTGGQETQY
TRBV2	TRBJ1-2	ASSEGWSLDYGYT
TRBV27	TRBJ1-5	ASSSLDRGGRNQPQH
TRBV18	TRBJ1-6	ASSQTDLILTGGNSPLH
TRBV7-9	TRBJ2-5	ASSGGLAEETQY
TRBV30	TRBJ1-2	AYRQLNYGYT